This T cell receptor (beta chain) appears in the sequencing data of a study of shared clonotypes between healthy human individuals. Memory CD4+ cells were the fraction left after CD45RA+ naive selection. The CDR3 spans 14 residues. Trimming cost V 4 bases and J 6 bases, with 12 bases left between them. Germline assignment: CDR1 SGHTA and CDR2 FQGNSA. The DNA input per sorted-subset replicate PCR was roughly 210 ng, corresponding to 28,000 or so T cell genomes. Sequencing was performed with immunoSEQ multiplex PCR; in TCRdb, only in-frame clones are kept and a portion is missing. Here the sample spans approximately 340,000 clones, over 70% being singletons. On this clone: Its antigen is undetermined.

Study observations and caveats: Sample collection involved blood only; tissue repertoires are likely different. Among the subsets, naive ones generally showed larger estimated richness than memory ones.

Sequenced sample: memory CD4+ T cells sorted from blood. Indicated subset: CD45RA-negative fraction. The chain combines TRBV7-2 with TRBJ2-2; the D gene is possibly TRBD2 (6 bases). The origin of this receptor is a man aged 25-45 years in good health. The CDR3 protein is CASSSEPGAGELFF. CDR3 coding DNA: TGTGCCAGCAGCTCAGAACCGGGGGCCGGGGAGCTGTTTTTT.